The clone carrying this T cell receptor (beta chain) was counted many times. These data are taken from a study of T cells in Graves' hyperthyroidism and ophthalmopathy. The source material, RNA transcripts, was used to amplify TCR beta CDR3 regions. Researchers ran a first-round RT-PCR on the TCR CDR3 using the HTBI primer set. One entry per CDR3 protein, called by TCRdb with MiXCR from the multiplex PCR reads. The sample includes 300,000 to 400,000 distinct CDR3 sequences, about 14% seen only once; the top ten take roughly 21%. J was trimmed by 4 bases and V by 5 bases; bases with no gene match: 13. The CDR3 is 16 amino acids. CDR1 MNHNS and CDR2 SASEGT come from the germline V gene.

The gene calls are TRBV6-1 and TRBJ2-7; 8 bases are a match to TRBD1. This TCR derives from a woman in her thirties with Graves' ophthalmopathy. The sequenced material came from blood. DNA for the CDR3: TGTGCCAGCAGTTTTGAGAGACAGGGGTATGGATACGAGCAGTACTTC. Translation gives CASSFERQGYGYEQYF.